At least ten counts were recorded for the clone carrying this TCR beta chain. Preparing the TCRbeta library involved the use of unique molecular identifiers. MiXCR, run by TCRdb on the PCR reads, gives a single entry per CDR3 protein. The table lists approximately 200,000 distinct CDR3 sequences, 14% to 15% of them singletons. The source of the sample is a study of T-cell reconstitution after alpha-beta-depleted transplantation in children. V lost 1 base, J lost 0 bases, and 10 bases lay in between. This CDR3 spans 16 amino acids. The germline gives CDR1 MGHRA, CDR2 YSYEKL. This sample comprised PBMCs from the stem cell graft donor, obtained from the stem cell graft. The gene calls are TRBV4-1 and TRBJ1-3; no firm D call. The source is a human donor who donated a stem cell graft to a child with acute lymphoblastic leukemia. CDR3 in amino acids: CASSQGPRSSGNTIYF. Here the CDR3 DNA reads TGCGCCAGCAGCCAAGGGCCCCGTTCCTCTGGAAACACCATATATTTT.